The rows below give T cell receptor beta chains drawn from one sample of a study of PD-L1 blockade in urothelial cancer. The protocol was immunoSEQ multiplex PCR, while the TCRdb copy is restricted to in-frame clones and leaves out a portion. The sample includes about 51,000 clones, about 86% of them seen just once. The source material was PBMCs, sampled around atezolizumab (anti-PD-L1) treatment. The receptors come from a man in his fifties or sixties with urothelial cancer. Both conserved end residues are part of each CDR3. Fields, in order: CDR3 protein, CDR3 DNA, clone size, V gene, J gene, D gene. A D gene is named only where the DNA matches it firmly. Only part of the rows carry a size: once, few, many, or a class if the clone is expanded.

CASSLSSGNTIYF,TGTGCCAGCAGCCTCTCCTCTGGAAACACCATATATTTT,NA,TRBV28,TRBJ1-3,NA
CASSRGQGFSGANVLTF,TGTGCCAGCAGCCGGGGACAGGGCTTCTCTGGGGCCAACGTCCTGACTTTC,NA,TRBV7-9,TRBJ2-6,TRBD1
CASSQGRTTYMPNQPQHF,TGTGCCAGCAGCCAAGGTCGAACTACTTACATGCCCAATCAGCCCCAGCATTTT,NA,TRBV4-2,TRBJ1-5,NA
CASSSLVATEAFF,TGTGCCAGCAGCTCCCTAGTTGCGACTGAAGCTTTCTTT,NA,TRBV7-3,TRBJ1-1,NA
CASSSRETNEQFF,TGTGCCAGCAGTTCGCGGGAGACCAATGAGCAGTTCTTC,NA,TRBV6-5,TRBJ2-1,TRBD2
CASSEGSRGGVGDTQYF,TGTGCCAGCAGTGAAGGTAGTAGGGGGGGGGTCGGAGATACGCAGTATTTT,NA,TRBV6-1,TRBJ2-3,NA
CASSISGRAENEQFF,TGTGCCAGCAGCATTAGCGGGAGGGCCGAAAATGAGCAGTTCTTC,NA,TRBV11-1,TRBJ2-1,TRBD2
CAWSVRGTGANVLTF,TGTGCCTGGAGTGTCCGCGGGACGGGGGCCAACGTCCTGACTTTC,NA,TRBV30,TRBJ2-6,NA
CASERGAGVYNEQFF,TGTGCCAGCGAAAGGGGGGCGGGAGTATACAATGAGCAGTTCTTC,NA,TRBV5-8,TRBJ2-1,NA
CASSEQDSYNSPLHF,TGTGCCAGCAGCGAGCAGGACTCCTATAATTCACCCCTCCACTTT,NA,TRBV9,TRBJ1-6,NA
CASIQKREGQATVVSQYF,TGCGCCAGCATCCAAAAAAGGGAGGGACAGGCCACCGTGGTGTCCCAGTACTTC,NA,TRBV23-1,TRBJ2-5,NA
CASSVGDAGGNQPQHF,TGTGCCAGCAGCGTAGGGGACGCAGGGGGCAATCAGCCCCAGCATTTT,NA,TRBV9,TRBJ1-5,NA
CAISEVGTSGTGGYEQYF,TGTGCCATCAGTGAAGTCGGGACTAGCGGGACCGGAGGCTACGAGCAGTACTTC,NA,TRBV10-3,TRBJ2-7,TRBD2
CASSSTAGRWTEAFF,TGTGCCAGCAGTTCAACGGCCGGGAGATGGACTGAAGCTTTCTTT,NA,TRBV6-5,TRBJ1-1,NA
CASSLSGLLRGYTF,TGTGCCAGCAGCCTGTCGGGACTTCTGAGGGGCTACACCTTC,once,TRBV28,TRBJ1-2,NA
CASSLVGALNTEAFF,TGCGCCAGCAGCTTGGTGGGGGCGCTGAACACTGAAGCTTTCTTT,NA,TRBV5-1,TRBJ1-1,NA
CASSSQGARTEAFF,TGTGCCAGCAGCTCCCAGGGGGCGCGTACTGAAGCTTTCTTT,NA,TRBV7-3,TRBJ1-1,TRBD1